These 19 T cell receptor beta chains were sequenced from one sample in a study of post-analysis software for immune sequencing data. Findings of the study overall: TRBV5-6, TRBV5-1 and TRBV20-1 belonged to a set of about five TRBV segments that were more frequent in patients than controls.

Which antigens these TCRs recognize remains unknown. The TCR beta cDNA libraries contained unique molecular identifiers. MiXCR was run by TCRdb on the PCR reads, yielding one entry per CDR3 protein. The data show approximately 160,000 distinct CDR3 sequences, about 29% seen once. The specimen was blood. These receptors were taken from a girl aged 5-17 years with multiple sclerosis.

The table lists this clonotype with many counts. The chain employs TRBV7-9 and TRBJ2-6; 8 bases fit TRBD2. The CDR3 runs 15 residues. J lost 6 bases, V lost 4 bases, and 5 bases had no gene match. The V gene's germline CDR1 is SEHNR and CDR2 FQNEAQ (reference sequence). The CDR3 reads CASSSGRVSANVLTF. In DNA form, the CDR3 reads TGTGCCAGCAGCTCCGGGAGGGTATCGGCCAACGTCCTGACTTTC.

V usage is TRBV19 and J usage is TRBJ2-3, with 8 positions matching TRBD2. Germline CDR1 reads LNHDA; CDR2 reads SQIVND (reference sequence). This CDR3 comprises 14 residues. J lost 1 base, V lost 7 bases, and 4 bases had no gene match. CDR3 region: CASKAGERTDTQYF. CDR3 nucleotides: TGTGCCAGTAAAGCGGGAGAACGCACAGATACGCAGTATTTT. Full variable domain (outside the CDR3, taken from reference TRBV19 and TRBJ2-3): DGGITQSPKYLFRKEGQNVTLSCEQNLNHDAMYWYRQDPGQGLRLIYYSQIVNDFQKGDIAEGYSVSREKKESFPLTVTSAQKNPTAFYLCASKAGERTDTQYFGPGTRLTVL.

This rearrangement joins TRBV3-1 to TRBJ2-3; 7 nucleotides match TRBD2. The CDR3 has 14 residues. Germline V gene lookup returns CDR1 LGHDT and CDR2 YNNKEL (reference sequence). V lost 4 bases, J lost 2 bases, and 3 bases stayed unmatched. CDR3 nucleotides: TGTGCCAGCAGCCTGGGGGGGATCACAGATACGCAGTATTTT. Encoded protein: CASSLGGITDTQYF.

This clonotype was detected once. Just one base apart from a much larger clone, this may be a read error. CDR3 protein: CSVGVQGRDGYTF. The CDR3 DNA reads TGCAGCGTGGGGGTACAGGGGCGCGATGGCTACACCTTC. The rearrangement uses TRBV29-1 and TRBJ1-2, with 7 bases matching TRBD1. There are 13 residues in the CDR3. V was clipped by 6 bases and J by 6 bases; unmatched bases: 10. Germline loops: CDR1 SQVTM, CDR2 ANQGSEA. Complete variable domain (other parts from reference TRBV29-1 and TRBJ1-2): SAVISQKPSRDICQRGTSLTIQCQVDSQVTMMFWYRQQPGQSLTLIATANQGSEATYESGFVIDKFPISRPNLTFSTLTVSNMSPEDSSIYLCSVGVQGRDGYTFGSGTRLTVV.

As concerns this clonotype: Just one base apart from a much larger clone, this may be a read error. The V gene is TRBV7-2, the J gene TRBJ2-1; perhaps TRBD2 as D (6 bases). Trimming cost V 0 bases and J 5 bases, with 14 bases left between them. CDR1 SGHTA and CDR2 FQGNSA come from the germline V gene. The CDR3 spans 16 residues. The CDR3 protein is CASSLAGGINHNEQFF. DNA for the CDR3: TGTGCCAGCAGCTTAGCCGGCGGGATCAATCACAATGAGCAGTTCTTC. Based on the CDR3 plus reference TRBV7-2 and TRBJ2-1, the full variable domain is GAGVSQSPSNKVTEKGKDVELRCDPISGHTALYWYRQSLGQGLEFLIYFQGNSAPDKSGLPSDRFSAERTGGSVSTLTIQRTQQEDSAVYLCASSLAGGINHNEQFFGPGTRLTVL.

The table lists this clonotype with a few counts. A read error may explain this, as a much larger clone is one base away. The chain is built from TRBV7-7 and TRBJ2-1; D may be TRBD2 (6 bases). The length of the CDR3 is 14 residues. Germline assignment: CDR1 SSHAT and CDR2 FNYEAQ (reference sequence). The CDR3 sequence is CASSLEGGDAEQFF. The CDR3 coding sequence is TGTGCTAGCAGCCTGGAGGGCGGGGACGCTGAGCAGTTCTTC.

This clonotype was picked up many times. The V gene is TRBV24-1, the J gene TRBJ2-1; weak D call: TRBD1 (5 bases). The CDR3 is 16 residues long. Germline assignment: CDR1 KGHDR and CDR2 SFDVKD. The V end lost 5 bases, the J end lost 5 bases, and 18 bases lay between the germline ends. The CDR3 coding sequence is TGTGCCACCAGTGGATTTAGGCAGGGAAGCGACAATGAGCAGTTCTTC. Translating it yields CATSGFRQGSDNEQFF.

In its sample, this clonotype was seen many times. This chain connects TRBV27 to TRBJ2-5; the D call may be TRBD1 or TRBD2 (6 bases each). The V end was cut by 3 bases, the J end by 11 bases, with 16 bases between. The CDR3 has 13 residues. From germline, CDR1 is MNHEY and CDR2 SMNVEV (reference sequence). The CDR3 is CASSLGGAGEQYF. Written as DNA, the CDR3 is TGTGCCAGCAGTTTGGGGGGCGCCGGGGAGCAGTACTTC.

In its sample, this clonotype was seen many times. CDR3 residues: CASSSTSPGKGDTQYF. Here the CDR3 DNA reads TGTGCCAGCAGCTCCACGTCCCCCGGGAAGGGAGATACGCAGTATTTT. The V gene is TRBV7-3, the J gene TRBJ2-3, with D perhaps TRBD2 (5 bases). The CDR3 length is 16 residues. Germline values: CDR1 SGHTA, CDR2 FQGTGA. V was pared by 4 bases and J by 5 bases, with 19 bases between.

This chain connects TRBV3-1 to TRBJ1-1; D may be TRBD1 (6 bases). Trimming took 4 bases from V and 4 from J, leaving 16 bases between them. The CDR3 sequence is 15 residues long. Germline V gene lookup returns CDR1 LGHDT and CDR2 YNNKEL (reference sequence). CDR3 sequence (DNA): TGTGCCAGCAGCCGATACCTACAGGGCGGCACTGAAGCTTTCTTT. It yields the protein CASSRYLQGGTEAFF.

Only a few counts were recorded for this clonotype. As DNA, the CDR3 is TGTGCCACCAGTGACCGGGACAGGGGGCCTGGGCCCTACAATGAGCAGTTCTTC. This translates into CATSDRDRGPGPYNEQFF. The chain couples TRBV24-1 to TRBJ2-1, with 12 nucleotides matching TRBD1. V lost 4 bases to trimming and J lost 2 bases; unmatched junction nucleotides: 8. There are 18 residues in the CDR3. Germline values: CDR1 KGHDR, CDR2 SFDVKD.

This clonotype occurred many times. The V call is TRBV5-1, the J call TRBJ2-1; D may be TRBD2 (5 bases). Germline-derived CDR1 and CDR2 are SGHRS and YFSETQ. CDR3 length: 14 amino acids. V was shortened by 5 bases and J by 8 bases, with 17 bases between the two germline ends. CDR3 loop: CASSLLVERDEQFF. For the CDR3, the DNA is TGCGCCAGCAGTTTGTTGGTCGAGAGGGATGAGCAGTTCTTC.

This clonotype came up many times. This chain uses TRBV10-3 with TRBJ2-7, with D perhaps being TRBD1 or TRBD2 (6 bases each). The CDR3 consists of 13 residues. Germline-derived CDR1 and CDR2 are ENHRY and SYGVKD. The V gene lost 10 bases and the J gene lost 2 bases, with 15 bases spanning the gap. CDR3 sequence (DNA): TGTGCCACCGTGGGGGGCCAGCCCTACGAGCAGTACTTC. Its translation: CATVGGQPYEQYF.

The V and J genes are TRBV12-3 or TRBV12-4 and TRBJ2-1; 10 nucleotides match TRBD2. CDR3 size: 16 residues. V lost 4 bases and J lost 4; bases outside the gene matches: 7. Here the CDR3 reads CASSYTGTSAYNEQFF. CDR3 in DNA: TGTGCCAGCAGTTATACCGGGACTAGCGCATACAATGAGCAGTTCTTC.

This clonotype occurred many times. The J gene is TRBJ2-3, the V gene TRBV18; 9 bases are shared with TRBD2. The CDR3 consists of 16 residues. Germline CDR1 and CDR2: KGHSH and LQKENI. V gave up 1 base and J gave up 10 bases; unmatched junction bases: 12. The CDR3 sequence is CASSPRSSGSGDAQYF. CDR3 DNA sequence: TGTGCCAGCTCACCACGGAGTAGCGGGAGCGGTGATGCGCAGTATTTT.

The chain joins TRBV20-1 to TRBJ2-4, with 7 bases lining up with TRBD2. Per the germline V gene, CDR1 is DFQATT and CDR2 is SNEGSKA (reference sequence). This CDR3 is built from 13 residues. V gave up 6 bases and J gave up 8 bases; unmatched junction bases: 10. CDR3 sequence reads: CSAEWEGVDIQYF. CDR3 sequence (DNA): TGCAGTGCCGAGTGGGAGGGCGTAGACATTCAGTACTTC.

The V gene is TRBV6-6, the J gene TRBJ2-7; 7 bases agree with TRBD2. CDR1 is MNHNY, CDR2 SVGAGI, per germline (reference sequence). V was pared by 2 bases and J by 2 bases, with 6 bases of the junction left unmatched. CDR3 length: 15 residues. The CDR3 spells CASSYRPSGAYEQYF. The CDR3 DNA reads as TGTGCCAGCAGTTACCGCCCTAGCGGAGCCTACGAGCAGTACTTC.

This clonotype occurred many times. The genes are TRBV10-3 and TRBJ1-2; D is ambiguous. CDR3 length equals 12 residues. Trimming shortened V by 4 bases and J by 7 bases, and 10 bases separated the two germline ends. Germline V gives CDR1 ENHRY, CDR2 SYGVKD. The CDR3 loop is CAISGSQGGYTF. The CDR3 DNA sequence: TGTGCCATCAGTGGCAGTCAAGGTGGCTACACCTTC.

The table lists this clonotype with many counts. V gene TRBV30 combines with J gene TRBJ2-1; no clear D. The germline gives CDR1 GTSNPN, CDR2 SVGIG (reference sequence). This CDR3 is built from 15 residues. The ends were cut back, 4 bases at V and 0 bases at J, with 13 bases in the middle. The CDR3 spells CAWKDGRISYNEQFF. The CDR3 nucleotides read TGTGCCTGGAAGGATGGGCGGATCTCCTACAATGAGCAGTTCTTC.